This is a list of T cell receptor beta chains from one sample in a study of somatic mutations in cytotoxic T cells in rheumatoid arthritis. Sequenced by immunoSEQ multiplex PCR; TCRdb stores in-frame clones only, minus some. The table lists approximately 24,000 clones, 74% of them singletons. Sequenced sample: CD8+ T cells sorted from blood. Every receptor here comes from a young woman in good health. Both conserved end residues are part of each CDR3. Each record gives: V gene, D gene, J gene, CDR3 protein, CDR3 DNA. D genes are given only for firm matches.

TRBV7-9	-	TRBJ2-5	CASSLGYAGIGETQYF	TGTGCCAGCAGCTTAGGATATGCAGGTATTGGGGAGACCCAGTACTTC
TRBV9	-	TRBJ2-3	CASSVVGSAGDTQYF	TGTGCCAGCAGCGTAGTGGGCTCAGCGGGCGATACGCAGTATTTT
TRBV27	TRBD2	TRBJ2-7	CASSLSPNGRYREQYF	TGTGCCAGCAGTTTATCCCCCAACGGGAGGTATCGGGAGCAGTACTTC
TRBV29-1	-	TRBJ2-1	CSVVVGYNEQFF	TGCAGCGTTGTAGTCGGTTACAATGAGCAGTTCTTC
TRBV5-1	-	TRBJ2-1	CASSLASLYNEQFF	TGCGCCAGCAGCTTGGCCTCACTGTACAATGAGCAGTTCTTC
TRBV6-5	-	TRBJ2-5	CASSYGGRETQYF	TGTGCCAGCAGTTACGGGGGTCGGGAGACCCAGTACTTC
TRBV6-5	-	TRBJ1-1	CASSYSPGFGDTEAFF	TGTGCCAGCAGTTACTCCCCCGGGTTCGGAGACACTGAAGCTTTCTTT
TRBV15	TRBD1	TRBJ1-3	CATSSHPQQGAGNTIYF	TGTGCCACCAGCAGCCATCCCCAGCAGGGGGCTGGAAACACCATATATTTT
TRBV11-2	-	TRBJ2-2	CASSSSDTGTSNTGELFF	TGTGCCAGCAGCTCCTCGGATACCGGGACCTCGAACACCGGGGAGCTGTTTTTT
TRBV11-2	-	TRBJ2-4	CASSLGDFWENIQYF	TGTGCCAGCAGCTTAGGGGATTTTTGGGAAAACATTCAGTACTTC
TRBV4-1	TRBD2	TRBJ2-3	CASAELAGSDTQYF	TGCGCCAGCGCCGAACTAGCGGGATCAGATACGCAGTATTTT
TRBV19	TRBD2	TRBJ2-1	CASSMGLAVYNEQFF	TGTGCCAGTAGTATGGGACTAGCGGTTTACAATGAGCAGTTCTTC
TRBV7-9	-	TRBJ2-3	CASGLGPADTQYF	TGTGCCAGCGGGTTGGGTCCGGCAGATACGCAGTATTTT
TRBV11-2	-	TRBJ1-1	CASSLVGTEAFF	TGTGCCAGCAGCTTAGTAGGTACCGAAGCTTTCTTT
TRBV30	-	TRBJ1-1	CAWRGGDTEAFF	TGTGCCTGGCGGGGGGGCGACACTGAAGCTTTCTTT